The 24 T cell receptor beta chains below come from one sample, sequenced in a study of T cell responses to AZD1222 COVID-19 vaccine. The method was immunoSEQ multiplex PCR; TCRdb's version includes in-frame clones alone and lacks a portion of them. The sample has around 180,000 clones; 80% to 90% are singletons. The sample was peripheral blood, taken on day 0 of AZD1222 vaccination. These receptors were obtained from an adult in good health.

CDR3 residues: CASSLGTGHGYTF. CDR3 nucleotides: TGTGCCAGCAGTTTAGGTACAGGACATGGCTACACCTTC. The gene calls are TRBV12-3 or TRBV12-4 and TRBJ1-2; possible D gene TRBD1, 5 bases. The germline V and J ends were trimmed by 1 base and 6 bases, with 9 bases remaining between them. This CDR3 has 13 residues.

The J gene is TRBJ2-7, the V gene TRBV28; either TRBD1 or TRBD2 may fit D (5 bases each). Germline V gene sequence: CDR1 MDHEN, CDR2 SYDVKM. The CDR3 is 13 residues long. With 4 bases removed from V and 4 bases from J, the gap between germline ends came to 11 bases. DNA of the CDR3: TGTGCCAGCAGTTCCACGGGGCATTACGAGCAGTACTTC. Translating gives CASSSTGHYEQYF. Filled out from reference TRBV28 and TRBJ2-7, the complete variable domain reads DVKVTQSSRYLVKRTGEKVFLECVQDMDHENMFWYRQDPGLGLRLIYFSYDVKMKEKGDIPEGYSVSREKKERFSLILESASTNQTSMYLCASSSTGHYEQYFGPGTRLTVT.

In its sample, this clone was seen once. The chain has TRBV5-5 and TRBJ2-1; D perhaps matches TRBD2 (6 bases). Trimming cost V 0 bases and J 9 bases, with 13 bases left between them. The CDR3 is made up of 14 amino acids. Per the germline V gene, CDR1 is SGHKS and CDR2 is YYEKEE (reference sequence). The CDR3 DNA reads TGTGCCAGCAGCTTGGTGGGGGTTAGCGGTGAGCAGTTCTTC. This codes for CASSLVGVSGEQFF.

The chain joins TRBV6-5 to TRBJ2-7, with 8 nucleotides matching TRBD2. The CDR3 sequence is 14 residues long. V gave up 3 bases and J gave up 3 bases; unmatched junction bases: 4. The V gene's germline CDR1 is MNHEY and CDR2 SVGAGI. The CDR3 DNA reads as TGTGCCAGCAGTTATGGCGGGGGGATCTACGAGCAGTACTTC. This gives the protein CASSYGGGIYEQYF.

The rearrangement joins TRBV6-5 to TRBJ1-6; D is ambiguous. With 4 bases removed from V and 3 bases from J, the gap between germline ends came to 10 bases. This CDR3 region has 15 residues. Germline lookup yields CDR1 MNHEY and CDR2 SVGAGI. For the CDR3, the DNA is TGTGCCAGCAGTTTCGGACGATTCTATAATTCACCCCTCCACTTT. Translated, it gives CASSFGRFYNSPLHF.

The J gene is TRBJ1-6, the V gene TRBV9; TRBD1 is a possible D gene (5 bases). This CDR3 spans 15 amino acids. The V and J ends lost 0 bases and 6 bases respectively, with 10 bases between them. Per the germline V gene, CDR1 is SGDLS and CDR2 is YYNGEE. Written as DNA, the CDR3 is TGTGCCAGCAGCGTAGCTGAGGACACTAATTCACCCCTCCACTTT. Its translation: CASSVAEDTNSPLHF.

V and J are TRBV13 and TRBJ2-5; D may be TRBD2 (5 bases). In germline, CDR1 is PRHDT, CDR2 FYEKMQ (reference sequence). The CDR3 spans 13 residues. V was pared by 4 bases and J by 2 bases, with 8 bases between. CDR3 sequence (DNA): TGTGCCAGCAGCTCTGCGGGTCAAGAGACCCAGTACTTC. Translated, it gives CASSSAGQETQYF. Complete variable domain (other parts from reference TRBV13 and TRBJ2-5): AAGVIQSPRHLIKEKRETATLKCYPIPRHDTVYWYQQGPGQDPQFLISFYEKMQSDKGSIPDRFSAQQFSDYHSELNMSSLELGDSALYFCASSSAGQETQYFGPGTRLLVL.

The chain has TRBV19 and TRBJ1-3, with 9 bases that match TRBD1. This CDR3 contains 15 residues. Germline V gene sequence: CDR1 LNHDA, CDR2 SQIVND (reference sequence). V gave up 6 bases and J gave up 3 bases; unmatched junction bases: 6. CDR3 sequence reads: CASSLQGADGNTIYF. CDR3 DNA: TGTGCCAGTAGCCTACAGGGGGCCGATGGAAACACCATATATTTT.

The chain combines TRBV5-1 with TRBJ2-5; D may be TRBD1 or TRBD2 (5 bases each). V was pared by 4 bases and J by 7 bases, with 26 bases between. CDR3 length: 17 residues. The germline gives CDR1 SGHRS, CDR2 YFSETQ. The CDR3 DNA sequence: TGCGCCAGCAGCGAAAAGACCCGGGACCTTGTTCGAGGGACCCAGTACTTC. As protein: CASSEKTRDLVRGTQYF.

V is TRBV12-5 and J is TRBJ1-1; tentatively, D is TRBD1 (5 bases). CDR3 length: 14 residues. The germline V and J ends were trimmed by 10 bases and 4 bases, with 19 bases remaining between them. Germline V CDR1 and CDR2: LGHNT, FRNRAP. The chain's CDR3 is CATSLVGGGTEAFF. The CDR3 nucleotides are TGTGCTACCTCCCTGGTTGGGGGTGGCACTGAAGCTTTCTTT. The complete variable domain, with remaining parts taken from reference TRBV12-5 and TRBJ1-1, reads DARVTQTPRHKVTEMGQEVTMRCQPILGHNTVFWYRQTMMQGLELLAYFRNRAPLDDSGMPKDRFSAEMPDATLATLKIQPSEPRDSAVYFCATSLVGGGTEAFFGQGTRLTVV.

The chain links TRBV2 to TRBJ2-3, with 8 bases that match TRBD1. This CDR3 region has 15 residues. After removal of 5 bases from V and 1 base from J, the junction contained 5 bases not matched to a gene. The germline V gene has CDR1 SNHLY and CDR2 FYNNEI. In DNA form, the CDR3 reads TGTGCCAGCAGTCCACAGGGGGAGGGCACAGATACGCAGTATTTT. Its protein is CASSPQGEGTDTQYF.

This chain links TRBV6-4 with TRBJ2-7; possibly TRBD1 for D (6 bases). This CDR3 has 15 amino acids. The V and J ends lost 0 bases and 2 bases respectively, with 11 bases between them. Germline CDR1 and CDR2: MRHNA and SNTAGT. The CDR3 nucleotides are TGTGCCAGCAGTGACTCAGCAGGGGTCCCCTACGAGCAGTACTTC. This encodes CASSDSAGVPYEQYF.

This chain uses TRBV7-8 with TRBJ1-4; TRBD1 might be the D (5 bases). Deletions cut 5 bases from V and 5 bases from J, with 21 bases between. There are 17 residues in the CDR3. Looked up from germline, CDR1 is SGHVS and CDR2 is FQNEAQ. CDR3 sequence reads: CASSLSRGVERNEKLFF. CDR3 DNA: TGTGCCAGCAGCCTTTCCCGGGGCGTCGAGCGCAATGAAAAACTGTTTTTT.

The chain couples TRBV10-3 to TRBJ1-2; tentative D call: TRBD1 (5 bases). V gave up 10 bases and J gave up 4 bases, with 22 bases separating them. Per germline, CDR1 ENHRY and CDR2 SYGVKD. This CDR3 is built from 15 residues. The CDR3 spells CATTRGGDPVYGYTF. As DNA, the CDR3 is TGTGCCACCACCCGGGGGGGGGACCCCGTCTATGGCTACACCTTC.

The rearrangement links TRBV7-3 to TRBJ2-1; the D gene is possibly TRBD1 (6 bases). The CDR3 is 17 residues long. Germline V lookup: CDR1 SGHTA, CDR2 FQGTGA. Between the trimmed V and J ends, which lost 0 bases and 1 base, there was a span of 13 bases. The CDR3 reads CASSLTFRQGSYNEQFF. As DNA, the CDR3 is TGTGCCAGCAGCTTAACTTTCCGGCAGGGGTCCTACAATGAGCAGTTCTTC.

This chain joins TRBV12-3 or TRBV12-4 and TRBJ1-1, with 7 bases fitting TRBD1. The junction had 9 bases not matched to a gene; V was cut back by 3 bases and J by 11 bases. The CDR3 covers 13 residues. CDR3 loop: CASSFGLQGQAFF. The DNA for the CDR3 is TGTGCCAGCAGTTTTGGGTTACAGGGACAGGCTTTCTTT.

The chain couples TRBV6-2 or TRBV6-3 to TRBJ1-5, with 8 positions matching TRBD1. V was clipped by 2 bases and J by 5 bases; unmatched bases: 5. The CDR3 consists of 15 residues. Germline V gene sequence: CDR1 MNHEY, CDR2 SVGEGT. DNA of the CDR3: TGTGCCAGCAGTTACCCCGGACAGGGACATCAGCCCCAGCATTTT. Its protein product is CASSYPGQGHQPQHF.

The chain joins TRBV7-2 to TRBJ1-4, with D possibly matching TRBD1 (6 bases). The germline gives CDR1 SGHTA, CDR2 FQGNSA. The CDR3 extends over 16 amino acids. Trimming took off 7 bases at V and 0 bases at J, with 15 bases between the two ends. CDR3 nucleotides: TGTGCCAGCACCCCCGCCAGGGGATCAACTAATGAAAAACTGTTTTTT. The encoded protein is CASTPARGSTNEKLFF.

V is TRBV4-1 and J is TRBJ2-1; 7 bases agree with TRBD1. The CDR3 covers 16 residues. From germline, CDR1 is MGHRA and CDR2 YSYEKL. J was trimmed by 5 bases and V by 0 bases; bases with no gene match: 7. The CDR3 sequence is CASSQDGTVSNNEQFF. The CDR3 DNA reads TGCGCCAGCAGCCAAGATGGGACAGTTTCTAACAATGAGCAGTTCTTC.

J is TRBJ2-1 and V is TRBV5-1; D possibly corresponds to TRBD1 (6 bases). This CDR3 contains 17 residues. CDR1 SGHRS and CDR2 YFSETQ come from the germline V gene. Trimming left V 4 bases short and J 1 base short, with 18 bases between. CDR3 residues: CASSPGGWQGSYNEQFF. The CDR3 coding sequence is TGCGCCAGCAGCCCCGGAGGATGGCAGGGGTCCTACAATGAGCAGTTCTTC.

J is TRBJ1-2 and V is TRBV5-6; tentatively, D is TRBD1 (6 bases). CDR1 is SGHDT, CDR2 YYEEEE, per germline. This CDR3 is built from 13 residues. V was pared by 0 bases and J by 9 bases, with 12 bases between. CDR3 residues: CASSLAGGQRYTF. CDR3 DNA sequence: TGTGCCAGCAGCTTGGCCGGGGGGCAACGCTACACCTTC.

This sequence joins TRBV9 and TRBJ1-5, with TRBD1 matching 7 bases. CDR1 and CDR2 from the germline V gene are SGDLS and YYNGEE. The CDR3 length is 14 residues. The ends lost 3 bases at V and 7 bases at J; junction bases unmatched: 7. This chain's CDR3 is CASSGGQAGQPQHF. CDR3 DNA sequence: TGTGCCAGCAGCGGTGGACAGGCTGGGCAGCCCCAGCATTTT. The full variable domain, in which reference TRBV9 and TRBJ1-5 provide the parts outside the CDR3, is DSGVTQTPKHLITATGQRVTLRCSPRSGDLSVYWYQQSLDQGLQFLIQYYNGEERAKGNILERFSAQQFPDLHSELNLSSLELGDSALYFCASSGGQAGQPQHFGDGTRLSIL.

This chain links TRBV4-3 with TRBJ1-2; D gene ambiguous. The ends were cut back, 4 bases at V and 0 bases at J, with 9 bases in the middle. The CDR3 loop spans 14 amino acids. Germline values: CDR1 LGHNA, CDR2 YSLEER. Written as DNA, the CDR3 is TGCGCCAGCAGCCCGGGTGTTGCTAACTATGGCTACACCTTC. Translating it yields CASSPGVANYGYTF.

Ten or more counts support this clone. This sequence joins TRBV4-2 and TRBJ2-6; D might be TRBD1 (6 bases). Germline V gene lookup returns CDR1 LGHNA and CDR2 YNFKEQ. V was pared by 2 bases and J by 0 bases, with 14 bases between. The CDR3 runs to 18 residues. The CDR3 sequence: CASSQLKDSASGANVLTF. The CDR3 nucleotides are TGTGCCAGCAGCCAACTGAAGGACAGTGCCTCTGGGGCCAACGTCCTGACTTTC.